The sequence of this T cell receptor (beta chain) was determined in a study of technical replicates of blood from several donors. Trimming shortened V by 5 bases and J by 4 bases, and 10 bases separated the two germline ends. CDR3 length equals 13 residues. CDR1 is PRHDT and CDR2 is FYEKMQ in the germline V gene (reference sequence). This clone has just one count. TCRdb's table, derived via immunoSEQ multiplex PCR, lists solely in-frame clones and lacks some. The sample holds over 50,000 clones, around 86% seen once. This chain links TRBV13 with TRBJ2-3; no firm D call. The specimen sequenced was PBMCs. This TCR derives from a human donor in good health. Some clones in this sample may be carry-over from other donors' samples. The CDR3 here is CASSVPGADTQYF. The CDR3 nucleotides are TGTGCCAGCAGCGTACCCGGTGCAGATACGCAGTATTTT.